This entry lists 21 T cell receptor beta chains sequenced from one sample in a study of OX40 agonist ivuxolimab in advanced cancers. Generated by immunoSEQ multiplex PCR, the TCRdb table keeps only in-frame clones and is missing some. Of under 70,000 clones in the sample, 70% to 90% are singletons; the top ten hold under 2.5%. The sequencing used CD4+ or CD8+ T cells sorted from blood, collected in a trial of the OX40 agonist ivuxolimab. The receptors come from an adult with an advanced solid tumor such as melanoma, head and neck, liver or kidney cancer.

The gene calls are TRBV5-6 and TRBJ1-2; D is undetermined. Between the trimmed V and J ends, which lost 7 bases and 8 bases, there was a span of 15 bases. Germline V gene sequence: CDR1 SGHDT, CDR2 YYEEEE. CDR3 size: 12 residues. The CDR3 nucleotides read TGTGCCAGCTCGAATACCCCCTACGGCTACACCTTC. It encodes CASSNTPYGYTF.

The chain couples TRBV11-2 to TRBJ2-2; the match to TRBD1 covers 10 bases. V lost 4 bases, J lost 4 bases, and 9 bases stayed unmatched. Looked up from germline, CDR1 is SGHAT and CDR2 is FQNNGV. The CDR3 consists of 17 residues. CDR3 nucleotide sequence: TGTGCCAGCAGCTCACATAGACAGGGGGCGAGCACCGGGGAGCTGTTTTTT. As protein: CASSSHRQGASTGELFF.

The V gene is TRBV2, the J gene TRBJ2-5; TRBD1 matches at 8 bases. Germline V lookup: CDR1 SNHLY, CDR2 FYNNEI. CDR3 length: 14 amino acids. The CDR3 nucleotides read TGTGCTGGGGTCAGGACAGGGTACCAAGAGACCCAGTACTTC. It yields the protein CAGVRTGYQETQYF.

Here the CDR3 DNA reads TGTGCCAGCAGTGGAGGTGCCCGGGAAAAACTGTTTTTT. This translates into CASSGGAREKLFF. This sequence joins TRBV2 and TRBJ1-4, with D hard to call. V was pared by 4 bases and J by 8 bases, with 11 bases between. Germline CDR1 SNHLY, CDR2 FYNNEI. The CDR3 totals 13 residues.

The V and J genes are TRBV30 and TRBJ1-3; D uncertain. Germline V gene sequence: CDR1 GTSNPN, CDR2 SVGIG (reference sequence). The V end was cut by 1 base, the J end by 7 bases, with 8 bases between. CDR3 size: 12 residues. CDR3: CAWSEQENTIYF. In DNA form, the CDR3 reads TGTGCCTGGAGTGAGCAGGAGAACACCATATATTTT.

V is TRBV6-5 and J is TRBJ2-1; 7 bases fit TRBD2. The CDR3 extends over 11 amino acids. V lost 7 bases and J lost 14; bases outside the gene matches: 8. CDR1 and CDR2 from the germline V gene are MNHEY and SVGAGI. In DNA, the CDR3 is TGTGCCAGCACATGGGGGAGGGTCAAGTTCTTC. The encoded protein is CASTWGRVKFF.

The chain's CDR3 is CASSPGTLFRPQHF. The CDR3 region has the DNA TGTGCCAGCAGTCCCGGGACATTGTTTAGGCCCCAGCATTTT. This sequence joins TRBV28 and TRBJ1-5; weak D call: TRBD1 (6 bases). This CDR3 region has 14 residues. Trimming removed 5 bases at V and 9 bases at J, with 17 bases between. In germline, CDR1 is MDHEN, CDR2 SYDVKM.

CDR3 region: CASSSVSGFTDTQYF. CDR3 DNA sequence: TGTGCCAGCAGTTCAGTTAGCGGGTTCACAGATACGCAGTATTTT. The gene calls are TRBV28 and TRBJ2-3; 7 bases are a match to TRBD2. The CDR3 is 15 residues long. CDR1 is MDHEN and CDR2 is SYDVKM in the germline V gene. Unmatched junction bases numbered 6, after V lost 4 bases and J lost 2 bases.

V is TRBV27 and J is TRBJ2-7; 7 nucleotides agree with TRBD1. Germline V gene data show CDR1 as MNHEY and CDR2 as SMNVEV (reference sequence). Trimming took 5 bases from V and 6 from J; bases not matched to a gene: 13. The CDR3 is made up of 15 amino acids. The CDR3 sequence: CASSTRGGTGSEQYF. The CDR3, as DNA: TGTGCCAGCAGTACCCGAGGGGGCACGGGCTCCGAGCAGTACTTC.

The genes are TRBV7-2 and TRBJ1-2, with D unclear. V dropped 5 bases and J dropped 4 bases, with 20 bases sitting between them. The germline V gene has CDR1 SGHTA and CDR2 FQGNSA. The CDR3 runs to 16 residues. CDR3 loop: CASSPSLNPERYGYTF. In DNA form, the CDR3 reads TGTGCCAGCAGCCCCTCTTTGAACCCGGAGCGCTATGGCTACACCTTC. Variable domain in full (rest from reference TRBV7-2 and TRBJ1-2): GAGVSQSPSNKVTEKGKDVELRCDPISGHTALYWYRQSLGQGLEFLIYFQGNSAPDKSGLPSDRFSAERTGGSVSTLTIQRTQQEDSAVYLCASSPSLNPERYGYTFGSGTRLTVV.

The chain has TRBV5-4 and TRBJ2-3; 9 bases agree with TRBD2. V was clipped by 4 bases and J by 7 bases; unmatched bases: 13. The CDR3 consists of 16 residues. Germline lookup yields CDR1 SGHNT and CDR2 YYREEE (reference sequence). CDR3 residues: CASSVPGLAKPNTQYF. Written as DNA, the CDR3 is TGTGCCAGCAGCGTACCGGGACTAGCAAAGCCGAATACGCAGTATTTT.

The chain is built from TRBV28 and TRBJ2-7; D is perhaps TRBD2 (6 bases). The CDR3 extends over 13 amino acids. Per the germline V gene, CDR1 is MDHEN and CDR2 is SYDVKM. The V and J ends lost 6 bases and 6 bases respectively, with 15 bases between them. CDR3 nucleotides: TGTGCCAGCAGGTATACGGGACTGGGCGAGCAGTACTTC. Translation: CASRYTGLGEQYF.

The rearrangement links TRBV9 to TRBJ2-3; TRBD2 aligns across 8 bases. The CDR3 has 17 amino acids. Germline V gives CDR1 SGDLS, CDR2 YYNGEE. V lost 4 bases, J lost 1 base, and 11 bases stayed unmatched. The CDR3 coding sequence is TGTGCCAGCAGCATAGGAAGCGGGAGAATTGGCACAGATACGCAGTATTTT. Its translation: CASSIGSGRIGTDTQYF. The full variable domain, its missing parts supplied by reference TRBV9 and TRBJ2-3, is DSGVTQTPKHLITATGQRVTLRCSPRSGDLSVYWYQQSLDQGLQFLIQYYNGEERAKGNILERFSAQQFPDLHSELNLSSLELGDSALYFCASSIGSGRIGTDTQYFGPGTRLTVL.

The chain links TRBV7-6 to TRBJ2-2; no reliable D call. Germline CDR1 and CDR2: SGHVS and FNYEAQ. The CDR3 sequence is 12 residues long. V lost 1 base to trimming and J lost 6 bases, with 3 bases between them. CDR3 amino acids: CASSLEPGELFF. CDR3 nucleotide sequence: TGTGCCAGCAGCTTAGAACCCGGGGAGCTGTTTTTT.

V is TRBV27 and J is TRBJ2-5, with D perhaps matching TRBD1 or TRBD2 (6 bases each). V was clipped by 5 bases and J by 7 bases, with 14 bases between them. CDR3 length equals 13 residues. Germline lookup yields CDR1 MNHEY and CDR2 SMNVEV (reference sequence). This chain's CDR3 is CASSPIGGRTQYF. The CDR3 region has the DNA TGTGCCAGCAGTCCGATAGGGGGGAGGACCCAGTACTTC.

The genes are TRBV5-1 and TRBJ2-1, with 9 bases fitting TRBD2. Trimming removed 10 bases from V and 8 bases from J; junction bases left unmatched: 16. Germline CDR1 SGHRS, CDR2 YFSETQ. The CDR3 is made up of 15 amino acids. The CDR3: CAASPGAGGFDEQFF. For the CDR3, the DNA is TGCGCCGCCAGCCCGGGAGCGGGAGGATTCGATGAGCAGTTCTTC.

The chain joins TRBV29-1 to TRBJ1-4, with a tentative D call TRBD1 (5 bases). V was trimmed by 4 bases and J by 4 bases, leaving 10 bases between them. CDR1 and CDR2 from the germline V gene are SQVTM and ANQGSEA. CDR3 length: 13 residues. The CDR3 DNA is TGCAGCGTTGCAGGGCCTATTAATGAAAAACTGTTTTTT. Translating gives CSVAGPINEKLFF.

V is TRBV5-5 and J is TRBJ2-7, with TRBD1 matching 9 bases. The V and J ends lost 4 bases and 6 bases, in that order; junction bases with no gene match: 14. Germline CDR1 SGHKS, CDR2 YYEKEE (reference sequence). This CDR3 region has 16 residues. Here the CDR3 DNA reads TGTGCCAGCAGCCCAAGCCCGGGACAGGGAGTGTTCGAGCAGTACTTC. Translating it yields CASSPSPGQGVFEQYF.

The V call is TRBV10-2, the J call TRBJ2-6; 10 bases match TRBD2. The CDR3 is 20 amino acids. Germline lookup yields CDR1 WSHSY and CDR2 SAAADI. Trimming removed 3 bases from V and 0 bases from J; junction bases left unmatched: 11. In nucleotides, the CDR3 is TGCGCCAGCAGTGACTCGATCCTTGGGACTAGCGTCTCTGGGGCCAACGTCCTGACTTTC. It translates to CASSDSILGTSVSGANVLTF.

The chain recombines TRBV9 with TRBJ2-5; tentative D call: TRBD1 (6 bases). Trimming removed 1 base at V and 4 bases at J, with 14 bases between. This CDR3 contains 15 residues. The germline V gene encodes CDR1 SGDLS and CDR2 YYNGEE. The CDR3 bases are TGTGCCAGCAGCGTAAGGGACACCCCCCGAGAGACCCAGTACTTC. Amino acid sequence: CASSVRDTPRETQYF.

The chain employs TRBV5-1 and TRBJ1-4; D may be TRBD1 (6 bases). Deletions cut 4 bases from V and 5 bases from J, with 12 bases between. This CDR3 spans 14 amino acids. Germline lookup yields CDR1 SGHRS and CDR2 YFSETQ. CDR3 amino acids: CASSPGTWNEKLFF. The CDR3 bases are TGCGCCAGCAGCCCCGGGACATGGAATGAAAAACTGTTTTTT.